The text below deals with one T cell receptor (beta chain). Deletions cut 3 bases from V and 10 bases from J, with 12 bases between. This CDR3 comprises 13 residues. Germline-derived CDR1 and CDR2 are WSHSY and SAAADI. This specimen comes from a study of control samples from healthy donors and cancer patients. Profiled with immunoSEQ multiplex PCR; TCRdb holds only in-frame clones, not every one. The sample lists roughly 70,000 clones, 84% occurring once. V and J are TRBV10-2 and TRBJ1-4; weak D call: TRBD1 (5 bases). This receptor was obtained from a man aged 50-59 years in good health. The sample was blood. The CDR3 sequence is CASSEEGTGKLFF. The CDR3, as DNA: TGCGCCAGCAGTGAAGAGGGGACCGGAAAACTGTTTTTT.